Following are 20 T cell receptor beta chains from one sample sequenced in a study of T cells after yellow fever vaccination. TCRdb recomputed calls from the 5' RACE reads with MiXCR, one row per CDR3 protein. This table has 250,000 to 300,000 distinct CDR3 sequences, roughly 5% appearing once. Sequences were derived from CD4+ T cells sorted from PBMCs, sampled on the day of the yellow fever booster vaccination. The receptors shown here come from a man aged 18 to 29 who received the YFV17D yellow fever vaccine.

A few counts support this clonotype. The V gene is TRBV12-3 or TRBV12-4, the J gene TRBJ2-1, with D perhaps matching TRBD1 (5 bases). V was shortened by 8 bases and J by 4 bases, with 18 bases between the two germline ends. The CDR3 totals 15 residues. The CDR3: CASGSGGAKYNEQFF. CDR3 DNA: TGTGCCAGCGGGTCGGGTGGGGCTAAGTACAATGAGCAGTTCTTC.

J is TRBJ1-6 and V is TRBV27; tentative D call: TRBD1 (5 bases). Trimming stripped 2 bases from V and 7 bases from J, with 12 bases between. This CDR3 spans 15 amino acids. Germline CDR1 reads MNHEY; CDR2 reads SMNVEV (reference sequence). CDR3 nucleotide sequence: TGTGCCAGCAGTTTAGGGGACGGAGGCAATTCACCCCTCCACTTT. It yields the protein CASSLGDGGNSPLHF.

Only a few counts were recorded for this clonotype. The J gene is TRBJ2-7, the V gene TRBV6-5; 7 nucleotides match TRBD1. The V gene end was trimmed by 4 bases and the J gene end by 2 bases; junction bases not matched to a gene: 2. This CDR3 spans 13 amino acids. Germline V gene lookup returns CDR1 MNHEY and CDR2 SVGAGI. The CDR3 region is CASSSGGTYEQYF. Written as DNA, the CDR3 is TGTGCCAGCAGTTCAGGGGGTACCTACGAGCAGTACTTC.

A few counts support this clonotype. The V call is TRBV11-3, the J call TRBJ2-1; D gene unclear. The V gene's germline CDR1 is SGHNT and CDR2 YENEEA. Trimming cost V 1 base and J 0 bases, with 10 bases left between them. The CDR3 is 16 amino acids. CDR3 sequence (DNA): TGTGCCAGCAGCTTAGGGGTAGAGACCTCCTACAATGAGCAGTTCTTC. This codes for CASSLGVETSYNEQFF.

This clonotype has ten or more counts. This sequence joins TRBV20-1 and TRBJ2-1; D gene ambiguous. The V end was cut by 6 bases, the J end by 6 bases, with 9 bases between. This CDR3 is built from 11 residues. Germline-derived CDR1 and CDR2 are DFQATT and SNEGSKA (reference sequence). The CDR3 sequence is CSAPNFNEQFF. The DNA of the CDR3 is TGCAGTGCACCCAACTTCAATGAGCAGTTCTTC.

This clonotype has ten or more counts. The chain uses TRBV12-3 or TRBV12-4 and TRBJ2-2, with 7 bases aligning to TRBD2. This CDR3 is built from 15 residues. Trimming took 6 bases from V and 5 from J; bases not matched to a gene: 9. The chain's CDR3 is CASRDGPSGTGELFF. Written as DNA, the CDR3 is TGTGCCAGCAGGGATGGGCCTAGCGGAACCGGGGAGCTGTTTTTT.

The V gene is TRBV19, the J gene TRBJ2-2, with D possibly matching TRBD1 (6 bases). The V end lost 7 bases, the J end lost 1 base, and 10 bases lay between the germline ends. Germline V CDR1 and CDR2: LNHDA, SQIVND (reference sequence). The CDR3 is 14 amino acids. CDR3 amino acids: CASTTQGNTGELFF. The CDR3 coding sequence is TGTGCCAGTACCACACAGGGGAACACCGGGGAGCTGTTTTTT.

In this sample, this clonotype turned up many times. This rearrangement joins TRBV30 to TRBJ1-1, with TRBD1 as a possible D gene (6 bases). Germline CDR1 reads GTSNPN; CDR2 reads SVGIG (reference sequence). Deletions cut 0 bases from V and 1 base from J, with 6 bases between. The CDR3 is made up of 13 amino acids. The CDR3 here is CAWSVGQNTEAFF. The CDR3, as DNA: TGTGCCTGGAGTGTGGGACAGAACACTGAAGCTTTCTTT.

This clonotype was found many times. The rearrangement joins TRBV4-1 to TRBJ2-1; 14 bases fit TRBD2. The CDR3 is 18 amino acids. J was trimmed by 6 bases and V by 3 bases; bases with no gene match: 10. CDR1 is MGHRA, CDR2 YSYEKL, per germline. The CDR3 nucleotides read TGCGCCAGCAGCCAGACTAGCGGGGGGGCCGTCCTCATCAATGAGCAGTTCTTC. Its protein is CASSQTSGGAVLINEQFF.

This clonotype was seen a few times. V gene TRBV25-1 combines with J gene TRBJ1-4; TRBD1 might be the D (5 bases). Germline V lookup: CDR1 MGHDK, CDR2 SYGVNS. This CDR3 region has 17 residues. Between the trimmed V and J ends, which lost 1 base and 3 bases, there was a span of 15 bases. CDR3 DNA: TGTGCCAGCAGTGAATCTGGCTGGGCAGGGTCTAATGAAAAACTGTTTTTT. Translated, it gives CASSESGWAGSNEKLFF. Variable domain in full (rest from reference TRBV25-1 and TRBJ1-4): EADIYQTPRYLVIGTGKKITLECSQTMGHDKMYWYQQDPGMELHLIHYSYGVNSTEKGDLSSESTVSRIRTEHFPLTLESARPSHTSQYLCASSESGWAGSNEKLFFGSGTQLSVL.

The rearrangement joins TRBV7-2 to TRBJ2-1; tentatively, D is TRBD1 (6 bases). The CDR3 covers 15 residues. Germline lookup yields CDR1 SGHTA and CDR2 FQGNSA. Trimming shortened V by 2 bases and J by 9 bases, and 17 bases separated the two germline ends. CDR3 nucleotide sequence: TGTGCCAGCAGCTTACAGGCAGCAGGGGCTGGTGAGCAGTTCTTC. This codes for CASSLQAAGAGEQFF.

V is TRBV2 and J is TRBJ2-2; D may be TRBD1 (7 bases). Germline-derived CDR1 and CDR2 are SNHLY and FYNNEI. The CDR3 covers 17 residues. Trimming shortened V by 3 bases and J by 0 bases, and 14 bases separated the two germline ends. The CDR3 loop reads CASSERGQLANTGELFF. CDR3 nucleotides: TGTGCCAGCAGTGAGCGGGGACAGCTCGCGAACACCGGGGAGCTGTTTTTT.

Many counts were recorded for this clonotype. This rearrangement joins TRBV5-1 to TRBJ2-2, with D possibly matching TRBD1 (6 bases). CDR1 and CDR2 (germline): SGHRS, YFSETQ. CDR3 length: 14 residues. V lost 4 bases and J lost 7, with 14 bases in between. CDR3 region: CASSPGQTVGELFF. CDR3 DNA: TGCGCCAGCAGCCCCGGACAGACCGTCGGGGAGCTGTTTTTT.

This clonotype was seen a few times. This chain joins TRBV7-2 and TRBJ1-2, with 10 positions matching TRBD1. Germline trimming cut 5 bases from V and 4 bases from J; bases unmatched to any gene: 4. CDR1 and CDR2 (germline): SGHTA, FQGNSA. The CDR3 contains 14 residues. CDR3 protein: CASSGGQGRYGYTF. As DNA, the CDR3 is TGTGCCAGCAGCGGGGGACAGGGGCGCTATGGCTACACCTTC.

This clonotype showed up just a few times. The V and J genes are TRBV15 and TRBJ1-1, with TRBD1 identical over 11 bases. Germline V gives CDR1 LNHNV, CDR2 YYDKDF (reference sequence). The CDR3 has 15 residues. V lost 7 bases, J lost 0 bases, and 4 bases stayed unmatched. CDR3 DNA: TGTGCCACCAACGGACAGGGGGCCTTGAACACTGAAGCTTTCTTT. The encoded protein is CATNGQGALNTEAFF.

The V call is TRBV7-9, the J call TRBJ1-6; tentative D call: TRBD1 (5 bases). The germline V gene encodes CDR1 SEHNR and CDR2 FQNEAQ (reference sequence). The V end was cut by 0 bases, the J end by 9 bases, with 18 bases between. This CDR3 contains 17 residues. CDR3 amino acids: CASSLALGGGGFSPLHF. The CDR3 DNA reads TGTGCCAGCAGCTTAGCGCTTGGGGGTGGCGGTTTTTCACCCCTCCACTTT.

This clonotype was picked up many times. The rearrangement joins TRBV5-1 to TRBJ2-3; tentatively, D is TRBD1 (5 bases). The germline V and J ends were trimmed by 4 bases and 6 bases, with 21 bases remaining between them. CDR1 is SGHRS, CDR2 YFSETQ, per germline. This CDR3 region has 16 residues. The CDR3 coding sequence is TGCGCCAGCAGCCCCTTCCAGGGTCCCCTAGGGGATACGCAGTATTTT. Translated: CASSPFQGPLGDTQYF.

The J gene is TRBJ1-6, the V gene TRBV4-2, with D unresolved. V gave up 1 base and J gave up 7 bases, with 11 bases separating them. From germline, CDR1 is LGHNA and CDR2 YNFKEQ. CDR3 size: 15 residues. CDR3 in amino acids: CASSQGDAENSPLHF. The CDR3 DNA reads TGTGCCAGCAGCCAAGGGGATGCGGAGAATTCACCCCTCCACTTT.

This sequence joins TRBV2 and TRBJ2-5, with D tentatively TRBD1 or TRBD2 (6 bases each). V lost 3 bases and J 0 bases, leaving 11 bases between the germline ends. The germline V gene encodes CDR1 SNHLY and CDR2 FYNNEI. The CDR3 contains 15 residues. In DNA form, the CDR3 reads TGTGCCAGCAGTGATGAGGGGGGACACCAAGAGACCCAGTACTTC. It specifies CASSDEGGHQETQYF.

This clonotype was observed a handful of times. The CDR3: CASSAGTIQETQYF. The DNA for the CDR3 is TGTGCCAGCAGCGCTGGGACCATACAAGAGACCCAGTACTTC. The chain links TRBV6-1 to TRBJ2-5; D tentatively reads TRBD1 or TRBD2 (5 bases each). This CDR3 comprises 14 residues. Germline V gene sequence: CDR1 MNHNS, CDR2 SASEGT. Deletions cut 6 bases from V and 2 bases from J, with 13 bases between.